A selection of T cell receptor beta chains follows, all from one sample in a study of blood T cell repertoires in COVID-19. The data were produced by immunoSEQ multiplex PCR, yet TCRdb's version contains in-frame clones alone and is incomplete. The table lists over 150,000 clones, 80% to 85% of them singletons. Material: PBMCs or T cells enriched from blood (not recorded which). These receptors were collected from a man aged 35-49 years who had recovered from COVID-19. CDR3s include the opening cysteine and the closing phenylalanine or tryptophan. Fields, in order: CDR3 length, D gene, J gene, clone size, V gene, CDR3 protein, CDR3 DNA. The D gene is left open where the match is weak. Not every row has a clone size; where given, it reads once, few, many or a size class.

len: 14; d_gene: -; j_gene: TRBJ1-6; abundance: -; v_gene: TRBV19; CDR3aa: CASRERQGNSPLHF; CDR3nt: TGTGCCAGTAGAGAGCGTCAGGGTAATTCACCCCTCCACTTT
len: 17; d_gene: -; j_gene: TRBJ1-1; abundance: -; v_gene: TRBV5-4; CDR3aa: CASSLWRMVQEVTEAFF; CDR3nt: TGTGCCAGCAGCTTGTGGCGAATGGTCCAGGAAGTGACTGAAGCTTTCTTT
len: 18; d_gene: -; j_gene: TRBJ2-6; abundance: -; v_gene: TRBV19; CDR3aa: CASSGPRRAPSGANVLTF; CDR3nt: TGTGCCAGTAGTGGACCCAGGAGGGCCCCCTCTGGGGCCAACGTCCTGACTTTC
len: 16; d_gene: -; j_gene: TRBJ2-1; abundance: once; v_gene: TRBV27; CDR3aa: CASSLGLLSSYNEQFF; CDR3nt: TGTGCCAGCAGTTTAGGGCTCCTGAGCTCCTACAATGAGCAGTTCTTC
len: 13; d_gene: TRBD1; j_gene: TRBJ1-5; abundance: -; v_gene: TRBV3-1/TRBV3-2; CDR3aa: CASSPGGNQPQHF; CDR3nt: TGTGCCAGCAGCCCAGGGGGGAATCAGCCCCAGCATTTT
len: 14; d_gene: -; j_gene: TRBJ1-1; abundance: -; v_gene: TRBV10-3; CDR3aa: CAISNTRENTEAFF; CDR3nt: TGTGCCATCAGTAATACGAGGGAGAACACTGAAGCTTTCTTT
len: 15; d_gene: TRBD2; j_gene: TRBJ2-5; abundance: -; v_gene: TRBV6-5; CDR3aa: CASSLGLAGRETQYF; CDR3nt: TGTGCCAGCAGCCTCGGACTAGCGGGGAGGGAGACCCAGTACTTC
len: 13; d_gene: -; j_gene: TRBJ1-1; abundance: -; v_gene: TRBV7-9; CDR3aa: CASSLDMNTEAFF; CDR3nt: TGTGCCAGCAGCCTCGACATGAACACTGAAGCTTTCTTT
len: 14; d_gene: -; j_gene: TRBJ1-2; abundance: -; v_gene: TRBV27; CDR3aa: CASSFGQGFHGYTF; CDR3nt: TGTGCCAGCAGTTTCGGGCAGGGTTTTCATGGCTACACCTTC
len: 21; d_gene: TRBD2; j_gene: TRBJ2-6; abundance: once; v_gene: TRBV9; CDR3aa: CASSPRAASGVSFSGANVLTF; CDR3nt: TGTGCCAGCAGCCCCCGTGCGGCTAGCGGGGTGAGCTTCTCTGGGGCCAACGTCCTGACTTTC
len: 16; d_gene: -; j_gene: TRBJ1-1; abundance: once; v_gene: TRBV5-5; CDR3aa: CASSAFGGRLNTEAFF; CDR3nt: TGTGCCAGCAGCGCGTTCGGGGGGCGGTTGAACACTGAAGCTTTCTTT
len: 13; d_gene: -; j_gene: TRBJ1-2; abundance: -; v_gene: TRBV18; CDR3aa: CASSAESGYGYTF; CDR3nt: TGTGCCAGCTCAGCAGAATCAGGCTATGGCTACACCTTC
len: 12; d_gene: -; j_gene: TRBJ2-7; abundance: -; v_gene: TRBV3-1/TRBV3-2; CDR3aa: CASSQGHYEQYF; CDR3nt: TGTGCCAGCAGCCAAGGACACTACGAGCAGTACTTC
len: 16; d_gene: TRBD2; j_gene: TRBJ2-5; abundance: -; v_gene: TRBV13; CDR3aa: CASSFGLAGSQETQYF; CDR3nt: TGTGCCAGCAGCTTCGGACTAGCGGGGTCCCAAGAGACCCAGTACTTC
len: 13; d_gene: -; j_gene: TRBJ1-2; abundance: -; v_gene: TRBV12-3/TRBV12-4; CDR3aa: CASRREPVDGYTF; CDR3nt: TGTGCCAGCAGACGCGAACCGGTGGATGGCTACACCTTC
len: 15; d_gene: -; j_gene: TRBJ2-1; abundance: -; v_gene: TRBV7-8; CDR3aa: CASSPIAQGKAEQFF; CDR3nt: TGTGCCAGCAGCCCCATTGCCCAGGGGAAGGCTGAGCAGTTCTTC
len: 17; d_gene: -; j_gene: TRBJ2-2; abundance: -; v_gene: TRBV5-5; CDR3aa: CASSLGFWATNTGELFF; CDR3nt: TGTGCCAGCAGCTTGGGTTTTTGGGCTACGAACACCGGGGAGCTGTTTTTT
len: 13; d_gene: -; j_gene: TRBJ1-2; abundance: -; v_gene: TRBV5-1; CDR3aa: CASSAGPAYGYTF; CDR3nt: TGCGCCAGCAGCGCCGGTCCCGCCTATGGCTACACCTTC
len: 15; d_gene: TRBD1; j_gene: TRBJ1-1; abundance: -; v_gene: TRBV5-6; CDR3aa: CASSPQGAMNTEAFF; CDR3nt: TGTGCCAGCAGCCCACAGGGGGCTATGAACACTGAAGCTTTCTTT
len: 15; d_gene: -; j_gene: TRBJ2-3; abundance: -; v_gene: TRBV5-4; CDR3aa: CASSPDRISTDTQYF; CDR3nt: TGTGCCAGCAGCCCTGACAGGATTAGCACAGATACGCAGTATTTT
len: 15; d_gene: -; j_gene: TRBJ1-1; abundance: -; v_gene: TRBV5-4; CDR3aa: CASSSLSRGGSEAFF; CDR3nt: TGTGCCAGCAGCTCCCTTTCCAGGGGAGGGTCTGAAGCTTTCTTT
len: 14; d_gene: TRBD1; j_gene: TRBJ2-2; abundance: -; v_gene: TRBV6-4; CDR3aa: CASSEGQGAGELFF; CDR3nt: TGTGCCAGCAGTGAGGGACAGGGGGCCGGGGAGCTGTTTTTT
len: 15; d_gene: -; j_gene: TRBJ1-6; abundance: few; v_gene: TRBV3-1/TRBV3-2; CDR3aa: CASGMVLGTSSPLHF; CDR3nt: TGTGCCAGCGGGATGGTTCTCGGGACAAGTTCACCCCTCCACTTT
len: 11; d_gene: -; j_gene: TRBJ1-6; abundance: -; v_gene: TRBV20-1; CDR3aa: CSAGGRGPLHF; CDR3nt: TGCAGTGCTGGGGGGAGGGGACCCCTCCACTTT